The sequence of this T cell receptor (beta chain) was determined in a study of PD-1 blockade in classical Hodgkin lymphoma. Deletions cut 1 base from V and 5 bases from J, with 5 bases between. CDR1 MNHNY and CDR2 SVGAGI come from the germline V gene (reference sequence). The length of the CDR3 is 12 residues. Time point defined: cycle 4 day 1 (C4D1), after about 6 weeks of nivolumab. Brentuximab vedotin exposure varied, and every patient relapsed after autologous stem cell transplantation. Remarks on this clone: Antigen: not known.

Points from the study as a whole: Before treatment, TCR diversity in newly diagnosed patients was reportedly lower than in healthy donors. There was a significant rise in CD4+ TCR diversity by C4D1, with no such rise for CD8+.

Repertoires were generated with immunoSEQ multiplex PCR, while TCRdb's copy carries only in-frame clones and drops some. The sample has 30,000 to 50,000 clones, 75% to 85% seen once. The chain is built from TRBV6-6 and TRBJ1-1; D is uncertain. The clonotype comes from a human donor with classical Hodgkin lymphoma. Sequenced here: peripheral blood mononuclear cells (PBMCs), sampled before the fourth cycle of nivolumab. CDR3 sequence (DNA): TGTGCCAGCAGTTACTTTAGAACTGAAGCTTTCTTT. This translates into CASSYFRTEAFF.